This paragraph covers one T cell receptor beta chain sequence. After re-calling the 5' RACE reads, TCRdb lists one entry per CDR3 protein, DNA absent. The data show more than 400,000 distinct CDR3 sequences, and the top ten clones hold roughly 8%. The germline V gene encodes CDR1 SGHTA and CDR2 FQGTGA. The CDR3 loop spans 14 amino acids. The sample is drawn from a study of T cells expressing NK-cell markers. The clonotype was recovered from a woman between 18 and 70 years old in good health. Source material: blood T cells: a sorted CD56 or NKG2C T cell subset, CD4+ or CD8+ T cells, or bulk PBMC T cells (not recorded which). J is TRBJ2-1 and V is TRBV7-3; the D call of TRBD2 rests on TCRdb alone, since no DNA is present to check it. CDR3 region: CASSLLSSGTEQFF.